This is a list of T cell receptor beta chains from one sample in a study of blood T cell repertoires in COVID-19. Some clones are missing from TCRdb's copy, which holds only in-frame ones; the method was immunoSEQ multiplex PCR. This table has approximately 85,000 clones, about 86% appearing once. The sequenced sample consisted of peripheral blood. The receptors shown here come from an elderly woman in a cohort sampled during active or convalescent COVID-19. CDR3s include the opening cysteine and the closing phenylalanine or tryptophan. D genes are given only for firm matches. Clone size is stated in some rows and not others, as once, few, many or a class when expanded.

v_gene	j_gene	abundance	d_gene	CDR3nt	CDR3aa
TRBV21-1	TRBJ1-6	-	-	TGTGCCAGCAGCAGTCAGGACAAACACTATAATTCACCCCTCCACTTT	CASSSQDKHYNSPLHF
TRBV29-1	TRBJ2-3	-	TRBD2	TGCAGCGTTGCCAGCGGGAGTGATACGCAGTATTTT	CSVASGSDTQYF
TRBV24-1	TRBJ2-5	-	TRBD2	TGTGCCACCAGTGAGCCTGGACTAGAAGAGACCCAGTACTTC	CATSEPGLEETQYF
TRBV5-4	TRBJ2-1	-	TRBD1	TGTGCCAGCAGCCTCCGGGACAGGTGGGCCGATGAGCAGTTCTTC	CASSLRDRWADEQFF
TRBV5-8	TRBJ1-2	once	-	TGTGCCAGCAGCTTCGGTCAAGTGACTCACGGCTACACCTTC	CASSFGQVTHGYTF
TRBV29-1	TRBJ1-5	-	TRBD1	TGCAGCGCCCGGACAGGGGGCGGGCAGCCCCAGCATTTT	CSARTGGGQPQHF
TRBV19	TRBJ2-2	-	-	TGTGCCAGTAGTATAGATTCCAGGACCGGGGAGCTGTTTTTT	CASSIDSRTGELFF
TRBV5-1	TRBJ1-4	once	TRBD1	TGCGCCAGCAGCTCTCCCGGACAGGGCGAAAAACTGTTTTTT	CASSSPGQGEKLFF
TRBV2	TRBJ1-5	once	TRBD1	TGTGCCAGCAGTCCGGACAGGGGCAATCAGCCCCAGCATTTT	CASSPDRGNQPQHF
TRBV18	TRBJ1-4	-	-	TGTGCCAGCTCACCACGGGTACCTTCAGGGGAAAATGAAAAACTGTTTTTT	CASSPRVPSGENEKLFF
TRBV24-1	TRBJ2-2	-	-	TGTGCCACCGCCGGGACAACCTACACCGGGGAGCTGTTTTTT	CATAGTTYTGELFF
TRBV27	TRBJ1-6	-	-	TGTGCCAGCAGTCTCTACAGGGAAAATAATTCACCCCTCCACTTT	CASSLYRENNSPLHF
TRBV28	TRBJ1-5	-	-	TGTGCCAGCAGTTTGGGCATATATAGCAATCAGCCCCAGCATTTT	CASSLGIYSNQPQHF
TRBV27	TRBJ1-2	-	TRBD1	TGTGCCAGCAGTTTAGAGGGACAGGGGCCTACCTTC	CASSLEGQGPTF
TRBV10-3	TRBJ2-3	-	-	TGTGCCATCAGTGAGTTCGGGGATACGCAGTATTTT	CAISEFGDTQYF
TRBV11-3	TRBJ1-5	-	-	TGTGCCAGCAGCTTGGACAGTGCGTCGGCCCAGCATTTT	CASSLDSASAQHF
TRBV12-3/TRBV12-4	TRBJ2-1	-	-	TGTGCCAGCAGCCTGGCGGAGTACAATGAGCAGTTCTTC	CASSLAEYNEQFF
TRBV25-1	TRBJ1-1	-	TRBD1	TGTGCCAGCAGTCTTCGGACAGGGGCGAACACTGAAGCTTTCTTT	CASSLRTGANTEAFF
TRBV7-2	TRBJ2-1	-	TRBD2	TGTGCCAGCAGCTTATTGTCGACTAGCGGGAAGGTTAGTAATGAGCAGTTCTTC	CASSLLSTSGKVSNEQFF
TRBV9	TRBJ1-1	few	-	TGTGCCAGCAGCGTAGGGGGAGCGTTCATGAACACTGAAGCTTTCTTT	CASSVGGAFMNTEAFF
TRBV3-1/TRBV3-2	TRBJ1-2	-	-	TGTGCCAGCAGCCAGCCCGCTGGGGGCGGCTACACCTTC	CASSQPAGGGYTF
TRBV24-1	TRBJ1-4	-	-	TGTGCCACCGGTACAGGAAAGACGGAAAAACTGTTTTTT	CATGTGKTEKLFF
TRBV7-9	TRBJ1-2	-	TRBD1	TGTGCCAGCAGCTTAGGGGGGACAGGCTATGGCTACACCTTC	CASSLGGTGYGYTF
TRBV27	TRBJ2-1	many	TRBD2	TGTGCCAGCAGTTTATTGGGTTCTAGCGGGACGATTGAGCAGTTCTTC	CASSLLGSSGTIEQFF
TRBV19	TRBJ2-6	-	-	TGTGCCAGTAGCGAGACTGGGGCCAACGTCCTGACTTTC	CASSETGANVLTF
TRBV2	TRBJ2-2	-	TRBD1	TGTGCCAGCAGTGATCTTCGGACAGGGGTCACCGGGGAGCTGTTTTTT	CASSDLRTGVTGELFF
TRBV18	TRBJ1-1	-	-	TGTGCCAGCTCACCACCTGGAGGGAACACTGAAGCTTTCTTT	CASSPPGGNTEAFF
TRBV10-1	TRBJ1-4	few	-	TGCGCCAGCAGTGACCACTCTAACAGAGAAAAACTGTTTTTT	CASSDHSNREKLFF
TRBV7-6	TRBJ2-5	few	-	TGTGCCAGCAGCTTAGCGAGCCCCCGCGAGACCCAGTACTTC	CASSLASPRETQYF
TRBV6-5	TRBJ2-3	-	TRBD2	TGTGCCAGCAGTTCCCTCCCGGGAGGAATCACAGATACGCAGTATTTT	CASSSLPGGITDTQYF
TRBV18	TRBJ2-3	-	-	TGTGCCAGCTCCCCCCGGTTGCTAAGCACAGATACGCAGTATTTT	CASSPRLLSTDTQYF
TRBV30	TRBJ2-4	-	-	TGTGCCTGGAGTTATGACACCCAAGCCAAAAACATTCAGTACTTC	CAWSYDTQAKNIQYF
TRBV5-6	TRBJ2-7	-	TRBD1	TGTGCCTCTCGGAGGACAGGGCGTTTTGTCGAGCAGTACTTC	CASRRTGRFVEQYF
TRBV10-1	TRBJ2-3	few	TRBD2	TGCGCCAGCAGTGGTCCTAGCGGAAGCACAGATACGCAGTATTTT	CASSGPSGSTDTQYF
TRBV9	TRBJ1-1	-	-	TGTGCCAGCAGCGTGGGCAGTGTGAACACTGAAGCTTTCTTT	CASSVGSVNTEAFF
TRBV4-2	TRBJ1-1	once	TRBD1	TGTGCCAGCAGCCAACAGACGGACAGGTGGGAGACTGAAGCTTTCTTT	CASSQQTDRWETEAFF
TRBV5-4	TRBJ1-1	-	-	TGTGCCAGTTCGGGGAGCACTGAAGCTTTCTTT	CASSGSTEAFF
TRBV5-1	TRBJ1-6	-	TRBD1	TGCGCCAGCAGCTTGACAGGGGAGAATTCACCCCTCCACTTT	CASSLTGENSPLHF
TRBV10-1	TRBJ2-1	-	TRBD2	TGCGCCAGCAGTGAACTAGCGGGAAACAATGAGCAGTTCTTC	CASSELAGNNEQFF
TRBV3-1/TRBV3-2	TRBJ2-1	-	TRBD2	TGTGCCAGCCGGGGCGGGGGAAATGAGCAGTTCTTC	CASRGGGNEQFF
TRBV30	TRBJ2-2	-	TRBD1	TGTGCCTGGAGTGATTCCGGGACAGGGAACACCGGGGAGCTGTTTTTT	CAWSDSGTGNTGELFF
TRBV10-3	TRBJ1-1	-	-	TGTGCCATCAGTGAGGGGAGGGCCACTGAAGCTTTCTTT	CAISEGRATEAFF
TRBV11-2	TRBJ2-7	-	TRBD1	TGTGCCAGCAGCTTAGGAGGACAGGGAATAGGGTACGAGCAGTACTTC	CASSLGGQGIGYEQYF
TRBV2	TRBJ1-1	-	TRBD1	TGTGCCAGCAGTTGGACAGGGGCGAGCACTGAAGCTTTCTTT	CASSWTGASTEAFF
TRBV28	TRBJ1-5	-	TRBD1	TGTGCCATCGCGGACAGGGCTATTCAGCCCCAGCATTTT	CAIADRAIQPQHF
TRBV5-1	TRBJ2-3	-	-	TGCGCCAGCAGCTTGGCGGGAGTTGTCCCAGATACGCAGTATTTT	CASSLAGVVPDTQYF
TRBV18	TRBJ1-2	-	-	TGTGCCAGCTCACCAGGGACAACCGAAAACTATGGCTACACCTTC	CASSPGTTENYGYTF
TRBV30	TRBJ2-5	once	TRBD1	TGTGCCTGGAGCTACGGGACAGGGGGCGAAGAGACCCAGTACTTC	CAWSYGTGGEETQYF
TRBV6-5	TRBJ2-3	once	TRBD1	TGTGCCAGCACCCCGGACAGGGGTGTTACGCAGTATTTT	CASTPDRGVTQYF
TRBV7-3	TRBJ2-6	-	-	TGTGCCAGCAGCTTAAAGTCCAGAAACTCTGGGGCCAACGTCCTGACTTTC	CASSLKSRNSGANVLTF
TRBV5-1	TRBJ1-5	few	TRBD1	TGCGCCAGCAGCTATGGACAGGGAGATCAGCCCCAGCATTTT	CASSYGQGDQPQHF
TRBV9	TRBJ1-3	-	TRBD1	TGTGCCAGCAGCGCCCCGACAGGGTCTGGAAACACCATATATTTT	CASSAPTGSGNTIYF
TRBV28	TRBJ1-5	-	TRBD1	TGTGCCAGCAGTCGGTACACAGGGGGCCTCAATCAGCCCCAGCATTTT	CASSRYTGGLNQPQHF
TRBV28	TRBJ1-1	-	TRBD1	TGTGCCAGCAGTATTGGGGACAGGGGGAACACTGAAGCTTTCTTT	CASSIGDRGNTEAFF
TRBV19	TRBJ1-4	-	-	TGTGCCAGTAGTCGGGCAGGGGCCCCAACTAATGAAAAACTGTTTTTT	CASSRAGAPTNEKLFF
TRBV2	TRBJ2-3	-	TRBD2	TGTGCCAGCAGTGTGGGACCGGCTAGCGGAGGTGCAGATACGCAGTATTTT	CASSVGPASGGADTQYF
TRBV21-1	TRBJ2-2	-	-	TGTGCCAGCAGTTCCCCCCCGACAGCCGGGGAGCTGTTTTTT	CASSSPPTAGELFF
TRBV6-4	TRBJ2-2	once	-	TGTGCCAGCAGACCACAACAGGGCGTCGGGGAGCTGTTTTTT	CASRPQQGVGELFF
TRBV2	TRBJ1-4	-	-	TGTGCCAGCAGTGAAGCTGAGACAGGATCGGGCGAAAAACTGTTTTTT	CASSEAETGSGEKLFF